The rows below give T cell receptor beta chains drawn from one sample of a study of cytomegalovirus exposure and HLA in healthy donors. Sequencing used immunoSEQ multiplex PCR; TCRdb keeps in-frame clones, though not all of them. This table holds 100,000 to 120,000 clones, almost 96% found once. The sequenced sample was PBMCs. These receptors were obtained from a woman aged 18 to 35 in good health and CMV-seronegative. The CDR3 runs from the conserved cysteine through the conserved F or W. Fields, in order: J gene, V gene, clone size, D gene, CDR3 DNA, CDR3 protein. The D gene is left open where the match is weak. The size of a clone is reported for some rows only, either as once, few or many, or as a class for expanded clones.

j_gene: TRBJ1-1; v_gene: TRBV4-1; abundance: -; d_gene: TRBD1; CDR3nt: TGCGCCAGCAGCCACGTTTCCGGGACAGAGATGAACACTGAAGCTTTCTTT; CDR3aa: CASSHVSGTEMNTEAFF
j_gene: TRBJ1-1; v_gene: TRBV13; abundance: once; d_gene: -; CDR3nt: TGTGCCAGCAGCTTACCTGGAGGGTACGTTGAAGCTTTCTTT; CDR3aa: CASSLPGGYVEAFF
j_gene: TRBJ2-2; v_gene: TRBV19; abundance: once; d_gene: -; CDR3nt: TGTGCCAGTAGTAACGGACAGACAACCGGGGAGCTGTTTTTT; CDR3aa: CASSNGQTTGELFF
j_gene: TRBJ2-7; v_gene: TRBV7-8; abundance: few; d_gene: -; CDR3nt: TGTGCCAGCAGCTCAGGGGACCCAGGGACCACCTACGAGCAGTACTTC; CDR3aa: CASSSGDPGTTYEQYF
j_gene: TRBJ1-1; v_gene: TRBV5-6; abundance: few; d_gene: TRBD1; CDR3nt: TGTGCCAGCAGCGGGACAGCGAACACTGAAGCTTTCTTT; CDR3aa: CASSGTANTEAFF
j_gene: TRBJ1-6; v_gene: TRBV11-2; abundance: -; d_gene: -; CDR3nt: TGTGCCAGCAGAGAAGGGGGTTTTTACAATTCACCCCTCCACTTT; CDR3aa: CASREGGFYNSPLHF
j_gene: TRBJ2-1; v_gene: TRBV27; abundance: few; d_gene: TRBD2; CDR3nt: TGTGCCAGCAGTTTAGGGCAGCGGGGGGGCAGGAATGAGCAGTTCTTC; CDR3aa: CASSLGQRGGRNEQFF
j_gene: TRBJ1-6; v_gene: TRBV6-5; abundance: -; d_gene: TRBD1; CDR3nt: TGTGCCAGCACACCGACAGGGGGCGGAAATTCACCCCTCCACTTT; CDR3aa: CASTPTGGGNSPLHF
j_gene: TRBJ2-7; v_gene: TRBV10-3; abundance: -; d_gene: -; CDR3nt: TGTGCCATCAGCCCCGAGACAGGTCCACACTACGAGCAGTACTTC; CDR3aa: CAISPETGPHYEQYF
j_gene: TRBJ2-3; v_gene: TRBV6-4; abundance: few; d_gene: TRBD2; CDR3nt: TGTGCCAGCAGTGAAAGGACTAGCGGCACAGATACGCAGTATTTT; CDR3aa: CASSERTSGTDTQYF
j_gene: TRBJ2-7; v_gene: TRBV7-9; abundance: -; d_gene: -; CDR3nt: TGTGCCAGCAGTTCGCCGGGACTGGCCTACGAGCAGTACTTC; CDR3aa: CASSSPGLAYEQYF
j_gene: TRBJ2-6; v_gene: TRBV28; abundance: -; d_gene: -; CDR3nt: TGTGCCAGCAGTTTACACAACTCTGGGGCCAACGTCCTGACTTTC; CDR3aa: CASSLHNSGANVLTF
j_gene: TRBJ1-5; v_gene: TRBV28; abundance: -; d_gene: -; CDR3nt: TGTGCCAGCAGTCGGGGACAACATAGCAATCAGCCCCAGCATTTT; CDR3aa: CASSRGQHSNQPQHF
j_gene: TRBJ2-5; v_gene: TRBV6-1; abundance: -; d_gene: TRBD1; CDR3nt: TGTGCCAGCAGTGGCTATATCAGGGGGAAAGAGACCCAGTACTTC; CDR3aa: CASSGYIRGKETQYF
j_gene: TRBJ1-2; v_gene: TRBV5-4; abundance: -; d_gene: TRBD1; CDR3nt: TGTGCCAGCAGCGGTGGGACAGGGGGACTCTATGGCTACACCTTC; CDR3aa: CASSGGTGGLYGYTF
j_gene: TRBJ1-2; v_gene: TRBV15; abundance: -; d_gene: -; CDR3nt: TGTGCCACCAGAAAAACGGATCGACAGCTCTATGGCTACACCTTC; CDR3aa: CATRKTDRQLYGYTF
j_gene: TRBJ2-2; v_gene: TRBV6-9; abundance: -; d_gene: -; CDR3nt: TGTGCCAGCAGAGGCCCGCCTAGGATCCAGACCACCGGGGAGCTGTTTTTT; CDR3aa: CASRGPPRIQTTGELFF
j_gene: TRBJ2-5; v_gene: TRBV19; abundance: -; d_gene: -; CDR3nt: TGTGCCAGTAGTATTGATAACAGGCCGGTAGAGACCCAGTACTTC; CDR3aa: CASSIDNRPVETQYF
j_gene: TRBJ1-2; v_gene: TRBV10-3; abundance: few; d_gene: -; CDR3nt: TGTGCCATCAGTGAACGTAGTGAGGGCGAGGGCTACACCTTC; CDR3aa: CAISERSEGEGYTF
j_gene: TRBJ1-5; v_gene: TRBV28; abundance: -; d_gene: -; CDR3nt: TGTGCCAGCAGTTCTTCAGGGGTTGTTGGTCAGCCCCAGCATTTT; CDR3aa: CASSSSGVVGQPQHF
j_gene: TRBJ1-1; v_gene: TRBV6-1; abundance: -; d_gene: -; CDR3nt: TGTGCCAGCACAGAGACACTCAGGGTCACCGCTGAAGCTTTCTTT; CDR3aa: CASTETLRVTAEAFF
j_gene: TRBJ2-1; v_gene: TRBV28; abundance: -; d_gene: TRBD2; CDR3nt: TGTGCCAGCAGCCACCCTAGCGGGGCGTACAATGAGCAGTTCTTC; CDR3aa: CASSHPSGAYNEQFF
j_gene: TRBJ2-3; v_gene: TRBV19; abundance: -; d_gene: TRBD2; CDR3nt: TGTGCCAGTAGTGTACTAGCGGGGGGAGGCACAGATACGCAGTATTTT; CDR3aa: CASSVLAGGGTDTQYF
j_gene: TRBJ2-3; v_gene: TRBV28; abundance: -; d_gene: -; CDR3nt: TGTGCCAGCAGGCTAGCATTTTTTGACACAGATACGCAGTATTTT; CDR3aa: CASRLAFFDTDTQYF
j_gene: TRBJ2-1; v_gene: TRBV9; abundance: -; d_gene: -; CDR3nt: TGTGCCAGCAAACCTTCGACGGGGACCTACAATGAGCAGTTCTTC; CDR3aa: CASKPSTGTYNEQFF
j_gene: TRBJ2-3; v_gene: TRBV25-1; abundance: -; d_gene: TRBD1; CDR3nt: TGTGCCAGCAGTGAGGACAGGGGGCCCACCCGATATACGCAGTATTTT; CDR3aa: CASSEDRGPTRYTQYF
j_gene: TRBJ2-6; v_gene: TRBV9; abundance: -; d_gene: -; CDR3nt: TGTGCCAGCAGCGTAGTTCGAGGCGTTGGGGCCAACGTCCTGACTTTC; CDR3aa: CASSVVRGVGANVLTF
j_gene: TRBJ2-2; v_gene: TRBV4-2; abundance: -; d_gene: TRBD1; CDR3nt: TGTGCCAGCAGCCCGACAGGGGAAGGAACCGGGGAGCTGTTTTTT; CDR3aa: CASSPTGEGTGELFF